This T cell receptor (beta chain) comes out of a study of cytomegalovirus exposure and HLA in healthy donors (dated by TCRdb to 2016 to 2017). Notes on the research overall: An earlier analysis of roughly 570 of the donors reported about 260 Gb of sequence data and around 100 million unique TCR beta sequences obtained from roughly 180 million T cells. About 280 gigabases of sequencing data and around 90 million unique TCR sequences made up an early release that covered several hundred HLA-typed donors. Among the roughly 410 genotyped donors, around 79% belonged to the genetic ancestry cluster associated with self-reported Caucasian donors. The study aimed to test whether cataloging public T cell receptors could reveal signatures of past pathogen exposure. The T cell repertoires of around 730 subjects were profiled by immunosequencing and related to cytomegalovirus serostatus. A separate validation cohort of about 110 different subjects was used in addition to the approximately 700-subject first cohort. To predict cytomegalovirus infection status, the study combined high-throughput TCR immunosequencing, statistical association of individual TCRs with disease status, and machine learning. In a later analysis, previously published TCR beta repertoires from hundreds of donors were re-analyzed and high-resolution HLA genotyping was added so that TCR occurrence patterns could be studied. In the later analysis, no new phenotypic data were used to find candidate immune exposures; instead, reliance was placed on TCR beta sequences and their occurrence across donors. To decide whether each TCR beta V gene segment behaved as functional or pseudogenic, an earlier analysis of approximately 620 of the donors relied on high-throughput TCR beta sequencing. Donor age, sex, ethnicity and CMV serostatus were compiled alongside the repertoire data. In a later genetic analysis, genome-wide SNP genotypes for 398 of the 666 donors were used, and that subset was treated as a discovery cohort. All discovery cohort repertoires had been generated on a single sequencing platform. Both class I and class II loci were covered by HLA typing, at four-digit resolution. The number of typed donors differed by locus: roughly 620-640 for A, B, C, DRB1 and DQB1; some 540 for DQA1; 606 for DPA1; and around 490 for DPB1. Four to six DR-DQ haplotypes were handled as single units for association and clustering, since linkage in the cohort was strong. Among 300 to 450 genotyped donors of the cohort, an average of around 240,000 unique TCR beta nucleotide sequences were sequenced per donor, roughly 18% of them non-productive. The paper as a whole reports these results and caveats: In a later genetic analysis, a missense DCLRE1C variant was associated with V-gene and J-gene trimming of TCR beta chains, and the association was replicated in an independent cohort. In a later analysis, several top co-occurrence clusters were reported to appear linked to parvovirus B19, influenza, CMV and Epstein-Barr virus. A later genetic analysis reported fewer N-insertions in productive TCRs among donors in an Asian-associated ancestry cluster than the roughly 690-donor mean. A cluster of highly shared sequence variants was judged likely to represent a technical artifact of the sequencing pipeline. In a later analysis, HLA-associated TCR beta chains were found to be more clonally expanded and to have lower generation probabilities than equally common non-associated chains. CMV serostatus was the only immune exposure information available for the cohort. Sequencing depth was assumed to be roughly uniform across donors in the presence/absence analyses, though that assumption may not hold. In a later analysis, around 17,000 TCR beta sequences were associated with specific HLA alleles at a false discovery rate of 0.05. Linkage disequilibrium might explain the correlated functional status among segregating V segments, but an unknown experimental factor could not be excluded. The classifier was reported to diagnose cytomegalovirus status with high specificity and sensitivity in both the original and validation cohorts. A further reported finding was that TCR beta sequences accurately predicted the HLA-A and HLA-B alleles for most subjects in the first cohort. A few of the identified cytomegalovirus-associated TCR beta chains were confirmed in vitro to be specific for cytomegalovirus antigens. In an earlier analysis of some 550 of the donors, most TCR beta V segments were observed in productive rearrangements about 87% or about 30% of the time, broadly matching IMGT annotations. Because counts were too low, 15 to 20 rarely observed V segments, including chromosome 9 orphons, were left out of the earlier analysis of 587 of the donors. It was suggested by the authors that the approach could potentially be generalized to other disease states and immunological phenotypes. Because some donors lacked HLA typing at each locus, the association tests relied only on the typed subset. In a later analysis, TCR association rates were found to vary across HLA loci, with the most associated TCRs seen for DRB1 alleles and the fewest for HLA-C alleles. The 87-base-pair reads could not distinguish some IMGT-functional V segments, including TRBV6-2 and TRBV6-3, so those segments were excluded. According to a later analysis, most CMV-associated TCR beta chains appeared to be HLA-restricted, and the HLA associations seemed to be driven largely by CMV exposure. When HLA alleles, especially DR and DQ, strongly co-occurred, TCR associations were difficult to assign to individual alleles. Across donors, most TCR sequences were observed very rarely, whereas some public TCRs were present in many individuals. Only TCR beta chains were sequenced in this cohort, and the absence of alpha or paired-chain data limited detectable features. The study listed over 150 TCR beta chains as associated with cytomegalovirus.

On this clone itself: Its antigen is unknown. Base quality data are lacking; no much larger clone is found one base away.

The cohort comprised several hundred healthy bone marrow donors. Cohort members were all nominally healthy when sampled, although unrecorded immune exposures were likely present. The donor was CMV seronegative and was included in the group of hundreds of seronegative cohort members. Each donor provided a peripheral blood sample, and peripheral blood mononuclear cells were used for TCR beta sequencing. The Qiagen DNeasy Blood Extraction Kit was used to extract genomic DNA from the blood cell samples. CDR1 and CDR2, looked up from the germline V gene, are SGHRS and YFSETQ. Including the terminal cysteine and phenylalanine, the CDR3 comprises 13 residues. Only CDR3 DNA is held: 39 bases, read in frame from base 1. V was cut back by 4 bases and J by 7 bases, leaving a gap of 14 bases between them. Library prep was done by the immunoSEQ multiplex PCR assay. For the multiplex PCR, a mixture combining 60 forward primers for TCR Vbeta segments and 13 reverse primers for TCR Jbeta segments was used. A multiplex PCR assay on genomic DNA amplified the CDR3 region of rearranged TCR beta genes. The Illumina HiSeq System was used to sequence the amplified TCR beta libraries as 87-base-pair reads. From the authors' description of their analysis: In a later analysis, about 80 million unique TCR beta chains were counted across the 500 to 850 repertoires, and about 10 million of these chains were shared by at least two donors. A nearest-neighbor algorithm error-corrected the raw reads and collapsed the reads into unique sequences, merging closely related sequences to remove PCR and sequencing errors. CDR3 sequences were aligned to IMGT reference sequences to assign V, D and J gene segments. For a sequence to be retained, a match of at least six nucleotides to both a V gene segment and a J gene segment was required. Rearrangements were called productive when the CDR3 lacked stop codons and stayed in frame with V and J; all others were non-productive. Following IMGT convention, CDR3 was defined as the stretch from the second conserved V-encoded cysteine to the conserved J-encoded phenylalanine. Sequences without an unambiguous match to a single V gene segment were excluded from the earlier analysis of over 500 of the donors. An earlier analysis of 587 of the donors classified V segments as functional when productive rearrangements were above 56.7% and as segregating when the standard deviation between donors was above 5%. A statistical classification framework was developed to diagnose cytomegalovirus status using the catalog of TCR beta chain sequences. A later analysis assigned V and J genes by comparing TCR nucleotide sequences with IMGT/GENE-DB human TR gene sequences. The TCRdist pipeline was used in a later analysis to assign CDR3 sequences and most-parsimonious VDJ recombination scenarios. In a later analysis, each TCR beta chain was defined by its CDR3 amino acid sequence together with its V-gene family, and reads lacking a unique V-gene family were excluded. In a later analysis, a few hundred highly shared, low-generation-probability nucleotide sequences were removed to address suspected cross-contamination and a sequencing artifact. A later analysis calculated a clonal expansion index for each public chain from normalized within-repertoire ranks of inferred template counts. Generation probabilities in a later analysis came from a VDJ recombination model fitted to out-of-frame rearrangements, and those results were checked against IGoR. In a later analysis, TCR-TCR, TCR-HLA and TCR-CMV co-occurrence was scored with hypergeometric tests, and a repertoire-size bias correction was applied to TCR pairs. A later analysis estimated false discovery rates by permuting HLA or CMV assignments 20 times. In a later analysis, co-occurring TCRs were grouped using DBSCAN, with TCRdist sequence similarity added in when clustering inside HLA-allele-positive subsets. For co-occurrence clustering, repertoires with fewer than 30,000 or more than 120,000 public chains were excluded, along with four or five repertoires with anomalous nucleotide sharing. The source is immuneACCESS, and TCRdb retained only in-frame sequences with V and J called. Part of the clones is not carried over; for the studies checked, unresolved V genes explain less than half of this, and the remainder is unexplained. Clonal size and the V and J genes are those of that table, whereas D and trimming came from the DNA. Within this sample are over 150,000 clones, with approximately 80% of them counted one time only. 4.8% of the sample rests with the top ten.

Input material: PBMCs. The chain employs TRBV5-1 and TRBJ1-2; the D gene is perhaps TRBD1, from 6 matching bases. This sequence originates from a man aged 18 to 29 in good health and CMV-seronegative. This receptor carries the CDR3 CASSTHRASGYTF. The nucleotides are TGCGCCAGCAGCACCCACAGGGCAAGTGGCTACACCTTC.